This TCR beta chain was identified during a study of blood T cell repertoires in COVID-19. For the study at large: T cells, B-cell-depleted T cells, or PBMCs provided the cDNA or gDNA that served as material.

The CDR3 has 16 residues. V shed 4 bases, J shed 2 bases, and the junction held 9 bases outside the gene matches. The germline CDR1 and CDR2 sequences are MGHRA and YSYEKL. This clone occurred a few times. Sequencing used immunoSEQ multiplex PCR; TCRdb keeps in-frame clones, though not all of them. The sample has roughly 350,000 clones, roughly 88% seen once. The genes are TRBV4-1 and TRBJ2-5; the match to TRBD2 covers 8 bases. The sample was peripheral blood. The sequence derives from a woman in her forties or fifties with active or convalescent COVID-19. CDR3 loop: CASSPSGLVGQETQYF. CDR3 nucleotide sequence: TGCGCCAGCAGCCCTTCGGGACTAGTCGGGCAAGAGACCCAGTACTTC.